A single sample is the source of the 16 T cell receptor beta chains below, sequenced in a study of cytomegalovirus exposure and HLA in healthy donors (dated by TCRdb to between 2016 and 2019). The library was made by the immunoSEQ multiplex PCR assay. For the multiplex PCR, a mixture combining 60 forward primers for TCR Vbeta segments and 13 reverse primers for TCR Jbeta segments was used. TCRdb holds this immuneACCESS table with in-frame rearrangements only. Some clones are missing; in checked studies, unresolved V genes explain under half, and the rest has no known cause. The sample table contains about 140,000 clones; only one count was recorded for roughly 75% of them. The top ten constitute 4% to 5.5% of the sample. Input material: PBMCs. The receptors shown here come from a man aged 30-40 years in good health.

The chain carries TRBV11-2 and TRBJ2-5; 14 bases fit TRBD2. The germline V gene has CDR1 SGHAT and CDR2 FQNNGV. The CDR3 length is 13 residues. Trimming took 5 bases from V and 12 from J; bases not matched to a gene: 5. The CDR3 bases are TGTGCCAGCAGCAAGGGACTAGCGGGGGCCGAGTACTTC. Translated, it gives CASSKGLAGAEYF.

This clone was picked up one time. This chain joins TRBV4-2 and TRBJ2-7, with D unclear. The CDR3 spans 13 residues. V was trimmed by 0 bases and J by 7 bases, leaving 10 bases between them. CDR1 and CDR2 (germline): LGHNA, YNFKEQ. The CDR3 nucleotides are TGTGCCAGCAGCCAAGAAAGCCGTAATGAGCAGTACTTC. It encodes CASSQESRNEQYF.

This clone was observed a handful of times. The V gene is TRBV11-2, the J gene TRBJ1-5; D gene uncertain. CDR1 is SGHAT, CDR2 FQNNGV, per germline. The CDR3 contains 15 residues. Trimming took 1 base from V and 2 from J, leaving 9 bases between them. The CDR3 nucleotides are TGTGCCAGCAGCTTAGCGTCGGTTGGCAATCAGCCCCAGCATTTT. This encodes CASSLASVGNQPQHF.

J is TRBJ1-3 and V is TRBV7-2; 8 nucleotides agree with TRBD1. CDR1 is SGHTA, CDR2 FQGNSA, per germline. V gave up 4 bases and J gave up 1 base; unmatched junction bases: 3. The CDR3 totals 15 residues. The CDR3 is CASSSRTGSGNTIYF. Written as DNA, the CDR3 is TGTGCCAGCAGCTCTCGGACAGGGTCTGGAAACACCATATATTTT. Full variable domain (remainder filled in from reference TRBV7-2 and TRBJ1-3): GAGVSQSPSNKVTEKGKDVELRCDPISGHTALYWYRQSLGQGLEFLIYFQGNSAPDKSGLPSDRFSAERTGGSVSTLTIQRTQQEDSAVYLCASSSRTGSGNTIYFGEGSWLTVV.

The chain uses TRBV5-6 and TRBJ2-2; tentative D call: TRBD1 (6 bases). Germline V gene sequence: CDR1 SGHDT, CDR2 YYEEEE. The CDR3 contains 16 residues. V dropped 1 base and J dropped 0 bases, with 10 bases sitting between them. CDR3: CASSLYQGTNTGELFF. The CDR3 coding sequence is TGTGCCAGCAGCTTGTACCAGGGGACGAACACCGGGGAGCTGTTTTTT.

CDR3 amino acids: CASSRQGARTDTQYF. CDR3 in DNA: TGTGCCAGCAGCAGACAGGGGGCGCGTACAGATACGCAGTATTTT. The V gene is TRBV5-8, the J gene TRBJ2-3; 10 nucleotides line up with TRBD1. V dropped 4 bases and J dropped 3; count of bases not matched to a gene: 5. The CDR3 sequence is 15 residues long. Germline lookup yields CDR1 SGHTS and CDR2 YDEGEE.

The rearrangement uses TRBV27 and TRBJ2-3; 9 nucleotides line up with TRBD2. Losses at the gene ends were 2 bases for V and 2 bases for J; bases not matched to a gene: 2. CDR1 and CDR2 from the germline V gene are MNHEY and SMNVEV (reference sequence). The length of the CDR3 is 15 residues. In DNA form, the CDR3 reads TGTGCCAGCAGTTTACTAGCGGGATTCACAGATACGCAGTATTTT. As protein: CASSLLAGFTDTQYF.

This chain joins TRBV7-9 and TRBJ2-1, with 7 bases matching TRBD2. Germline V gene data show CDR1 as SEHNR and CDR2 as FQNEAQ (reference sequence). The V gene end was trimmed by 5 bases and the J gene end by 6 bases; junction bases not matched to a gene: 13. The CDR3 is 16 residues long. CDR3 sequence: CASSPLEGGPSNEQFF. The DNA for the CDR3 is TGTGCCAGCAGCCCTTTAGAGGGAGGGCCCAGCAATGAGCAGTTCTTC.

The chain combines TRBV28 with TRBJ1-4, with D tentatively TRBD1 (5 bases). V was shortened by 5 bases and J by 5 bases, with 18 bases between the two germline ends. Germline lookup yields CDR1 MDHEN and CDR2 SYDVKM. The CDR3 contains 16 residues. CDR3 sequence (DNA): TGTGCCAGCAGTACCCCCCTAGACAGTAGCAATGAAAAACTGTTTTTT. It is translated as CASSTPLDSSNEKLFF.

The CDR3 DNA sequence: TGTGCCAGCAGCCCAAAGGGGTTAGACGGACAAGAGACCCAGTACTTC. This encodes CASSPKGLDGQETQYF. The chain recombines TRBV7-3 with TRBJ2-5, with D possibly matching TRBD1 (5 bases). The germline CDR1 and CDR2 sequences are SGHTA and FQGTGA. This CDR3 has 16 residues. With 5 bases removed from V and 2 bases from J, the gap between germline ends came to 18 bases.

The CDR3 loop is CASSHSGQGSFGEQFF. In DNA, the CDR3 is TGCGCCAGCAGCCACTCGGGACAGGGATCCTTCGGTGAGCAGTTCTTC. The chain couples TRBV4-1 to TRBJ2-1, with TRBD1 identical over 9 bases. The CDR3 loop spans 16 amino acids. CDR1 MGHRA and CDR2 YSYEKL come from the germline V gene. The V segment lost 3 bases and the J segment 9 bases; nucleotides outside the gene matches: 12.

This chain links TRBV6-6 with TRBJ2-1, with D maybe TRBD2 (6 bases). The germline V gene has CDR1 MNHNY and CDR2 SVGAGI (reference sequence). Trimming stripped 7 bases from V and 5 bases from J, with 12 bases between. The CDR3 has 13 amino acids. The CDR3 region has the DNA TGTGCCAGCATGGATGGAGGGGACAATGAGCAGTTCTTC. Its translation is CASMDGGDNEQFF.

This clone showed up many times. The rearrangement uses TRBV4-1 and TRBJ2-7, with 7 positions matching TRBD2. The CDR3 has 15 amino acids. Germline V lookup: CDR1 MGHRA, CDR2 YSYEKL. Trimming cost V 1 base and J 2 bases; bases outside gene matches: 5. This CDR3 is CASSQGEGGPYEQYF. DNA of the CDR3: TGCGCCAGCAGCCAAGGCGAGGGAGGGCCCTACGAGCAGTACTTC.

Worth noting for this clone: Germline and junction disagree at one end, which may indicate a read error. The chain has TRBV7-9 and TRBJ2-5; possible D gene TRBD2, 6 bases. The CDR3 is made up of 14 amino acids. Germline V gene data show CDR1 as SEHNR and CDR2 as FQNEAQ (reference sequence). As DNA, the CDR3 is TGTTCCAGCAGCCGAGTGGGGGGACAAGAGACCCAGTACTTC. This sequence encodes CSSSRVGGQETQYF.

The rearrangement links TRBV19 to TRBJ2-5, with 9 bases fitting TRBD2. From germline, CDR1 is LNHDA and CDR2 SQIVND (reference sequence). This CDR3 spans 15 amino acids. J gave up 2 bases and V 6 bases, and 7 bases lay outside the gene matches. CDR3: CASREGLALQETQYF. The DNA of the CDR3 is TGTGCCAGTAGGGAGGGACTAGCTTTGCAAGAGACCCAGTACTTC. Combining the CDR3 with reference TRBV19 and TRBJ2-5 gives the whole variable domain DGGITQSPKYLFRKEGQNVTLSCEQNLNHDAMYWYRQDPGQGLRLIYYSQIVNDFQKGDIAEGYSVSREKKESFPLTVTSAQKNPTAFYLCASREGLALQETQYFGPGTRLLVL.

The chain employs TRBV11-2 and TRBJ2-5; a possible D gene is TRBD1 (5 bases). The germline V and J ends were trimmed by 1 base and 4 bases, with 10 bases remaining between them. This CDR3 has 14 amino acids. Germline lookup yields CDR1 SGHAT and CDR2 FQNNGV. DNA of the CDR3: TGTGCCAGCAGCTTAGGTCCAGGGCGAGAGACCCAGTACTTC. Translating it yields CASSLGPGRETQYF.